This T cell receptor (beta chain) was identified during a study of T cells in Graves' hyperthyroidism and ophthalmopathy. Findings and caveats of the study: In blood, most of the thyroid clonotypes expanded above 0.001 were also present.

Germline V lookup: CDR1 SGHRS, CDR2 YFSETQ. After removal of 4 bases from V and 7 bases from J, the junction contained 13 bases not matched to a gene. CDR3 length: 15 residues. It was RNA transcripts that yielded the amplified TCR beta CDR3 regions. The HTBI set primed first-round TCR CDR3 RT-PCR. MiXCR was run by TCRdb on the multiplex PCR reads, yielding one entry per CDR3 protein. The sample includes 550,000 to 850,000 distinct CDR3 sequences, over 15% seen only once; the top ten take over 15%. Patients were excluded because of uncontrolled infection, other autoimmune disease, pregnancy or lactation. Sampled blood dates from first hyperthyroidism diagnosis, and it precedes any ophthalmopathy symptoms. The PBMCs were taken from about 9.7 ml of fresh peripheral blood. This clonotype was seen repeatedly, ten times or more. Its antigen is not identified.

The chain combines TRBV5-1 with TRBJ1-1; 7 bases map to TRBD1. The clonotype was recovered from a woman in her 50s with Graves' hyperthyroidism that later progressed to Graves' ophthalmopathy. The sequencing sample was made of blood. This chain's CDR3 is CASSRARDSVHEAFF. CDR3 nucleotides: TGCGCCAGCAGCCGAGCCCGGGACAGCGTACATGAAGCTTTCTTT.